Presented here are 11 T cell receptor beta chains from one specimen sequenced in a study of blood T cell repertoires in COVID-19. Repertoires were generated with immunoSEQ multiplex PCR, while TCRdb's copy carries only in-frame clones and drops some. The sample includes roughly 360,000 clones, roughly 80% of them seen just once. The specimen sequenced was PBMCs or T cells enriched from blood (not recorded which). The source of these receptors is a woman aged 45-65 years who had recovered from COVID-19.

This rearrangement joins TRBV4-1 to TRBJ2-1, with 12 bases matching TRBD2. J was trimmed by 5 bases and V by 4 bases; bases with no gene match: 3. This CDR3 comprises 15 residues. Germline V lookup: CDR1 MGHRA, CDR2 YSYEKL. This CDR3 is CASSRRLAGDNEQFF. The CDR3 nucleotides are TGCGCCAGCAGCCGCCGACTAGCGGGAGACAATGAGCAGTTCTTC.

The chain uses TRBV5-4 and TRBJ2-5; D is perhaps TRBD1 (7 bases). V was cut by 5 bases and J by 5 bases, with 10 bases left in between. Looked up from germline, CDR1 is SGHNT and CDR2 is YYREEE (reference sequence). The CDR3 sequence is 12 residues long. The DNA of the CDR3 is TGTGCCAGCAGTTCAGGGGGGGAGACCCAGTACTTC. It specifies CASSSGGETQYF. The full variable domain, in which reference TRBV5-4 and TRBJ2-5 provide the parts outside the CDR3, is ETGVTQSPTHLIKTRGQQVTLRCSSQSGHNTVSWYQQALGQGPQFIFQYYREEENGRGNFPPRFSGLQFPNYSSELNVNALELDDSALYLCASSSGGETQYFGPGTRLLVL.

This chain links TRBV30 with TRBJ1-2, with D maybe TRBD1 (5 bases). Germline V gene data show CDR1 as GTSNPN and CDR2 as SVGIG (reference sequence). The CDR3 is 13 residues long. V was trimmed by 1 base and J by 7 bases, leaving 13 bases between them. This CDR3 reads CAWSGRGVSGYTF. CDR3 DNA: TGTGCCTGGAGTGGGAGGGGAGTATCTGGCTACACCTTC.

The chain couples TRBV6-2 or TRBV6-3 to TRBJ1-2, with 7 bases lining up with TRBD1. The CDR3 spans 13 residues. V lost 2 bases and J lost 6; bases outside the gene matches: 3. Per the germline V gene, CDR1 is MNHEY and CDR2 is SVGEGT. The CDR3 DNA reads TGTGCCAGCAGTTACGGGACAGCCGATGGCTACACCTTC. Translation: CASSYGTADGYTF.

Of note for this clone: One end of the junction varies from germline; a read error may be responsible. The DNA of the CDR3 is TGCGCCAGCAGCTCCACTAGCGGGAGGAACCAGGAGACCCAGTACTTC. It specifies CASSSTSGRNQETQYF. The rearrangement joins TRBV5-1 to TRBJ2-5; TRBD2 matches 12 bases. The CDR3 has 16 amino acids. Germline lookup yields CDR1 SGHRS and CDR2 YFSETQ.

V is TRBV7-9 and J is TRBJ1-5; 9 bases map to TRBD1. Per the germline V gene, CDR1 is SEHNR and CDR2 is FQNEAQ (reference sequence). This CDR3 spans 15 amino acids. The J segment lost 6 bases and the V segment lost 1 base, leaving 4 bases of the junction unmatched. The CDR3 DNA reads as TGTGCCAGCAGCTTAGGGACAGGGGACTCTCAGCCCCAGCATTTT. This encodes CASSLGTGDSQPQHF. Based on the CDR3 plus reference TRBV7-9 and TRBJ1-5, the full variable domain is DTGVSQNPRHKITKRGQNVTFRCDPISEHNRLYWYRQTLGQGPEFLTYFQNEAQLEKSRLLSDRFSAERPKGSFSTLEIQRTEQGDSAMYLCASSLGTGDSQPQHFGDGTRLSIL.

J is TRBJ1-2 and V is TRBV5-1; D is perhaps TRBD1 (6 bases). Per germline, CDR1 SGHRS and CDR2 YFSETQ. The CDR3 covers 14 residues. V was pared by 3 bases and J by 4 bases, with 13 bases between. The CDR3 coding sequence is TGCGCCAGCAGCTCTGGAACAGGGAGCTATGGCTACACCTTC. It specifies CASSSGTGSYGYTF.

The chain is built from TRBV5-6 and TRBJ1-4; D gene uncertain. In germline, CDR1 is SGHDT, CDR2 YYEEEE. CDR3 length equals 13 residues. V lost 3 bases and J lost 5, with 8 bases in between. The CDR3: CASSSLVNEKLFF. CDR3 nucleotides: TGTGCCAGCAGCTCCCTCGTCAATGAAAAACTGTTTTTT.

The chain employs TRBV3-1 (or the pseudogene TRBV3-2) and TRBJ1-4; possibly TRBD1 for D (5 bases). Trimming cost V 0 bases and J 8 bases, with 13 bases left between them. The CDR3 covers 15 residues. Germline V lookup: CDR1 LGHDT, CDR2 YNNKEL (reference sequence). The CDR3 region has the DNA TGTGCCAGCAGCCAAGAGTGGGGGGGTGCCGAAAAACTGTTTTTT. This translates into CASSQEWGGAEKLFF.

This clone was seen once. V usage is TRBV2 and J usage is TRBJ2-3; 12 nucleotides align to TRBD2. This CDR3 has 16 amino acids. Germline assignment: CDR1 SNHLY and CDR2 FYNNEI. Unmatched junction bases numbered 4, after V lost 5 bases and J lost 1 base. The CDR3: CASSSRLAGGTDTQYF. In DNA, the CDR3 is TGTGCCAGCAGTTCGAGACTAGCGGGGGGCACAGATACGCAGTATTTT.

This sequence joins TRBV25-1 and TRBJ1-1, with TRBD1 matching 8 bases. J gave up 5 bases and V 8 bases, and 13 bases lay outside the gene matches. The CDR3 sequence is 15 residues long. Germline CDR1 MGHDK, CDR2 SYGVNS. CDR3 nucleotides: TGTGCCAGCGGGCCGGGACAGGAGTCCGGTACTGAAGCTTTCTTT. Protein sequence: CASGPGQESGTEAFF.